Each of the 20 T cell receptor beta chains below was sequenced from the same sample in a study of PD-1 blockade in classical Hodgkin lymphoma. Time point defined: cycle 4 day 1 (C4D1), after 5 to 7 weeks of nivolumab. Every patient was affected by relapse after autologous stem cell transplantation, while exposure to brentuximab vedotin was not uniform. TCRdb's copy holds only in-frame clones and misses some; the assay was immunoSEQ multiplex PCR. The sample lists about 64,000 clones, about 89% occurring once. Sequenced here: peripheral blood mononuclear cells (PBMCs), sampled before the fourth cycle of nivolumab. All receptors derive from a human donor with classical Hodgkin lymphoma.

This chain joins TRBV2 and TRBJ2-4; the D gene is possibly TRBD1 (5 bases). CDR1 and CDR2 from the germline V gene are SNHLY and FYNNEI. V lost 4 bases and J 5 bases, leaving 6 bases between the germline ends. The CDR3 has 12 amino acids. This CDR3 is CASSVTENIQYF. Here the CDR3 DNA reads TGTGCCAGCAGTGTGACAGAAAACATTCAGTACTTC. The whole variable domain, remainder taken from reference TRBV2 and TRBJ2-4, is EPEVTQTPSHQVTQMGQEVILRCVPISNHLYFYWYRQILGQKVEFLVSFYNNEISEKSEIFDDQFSVERPDGSNFTLKIRSTKLEDSAMYFCASSVTENIQYFGAGTRLSVL.

The genes are TRBV28 and TRBJ2-1, with 8 bases fitting TRBD2. V lost 7 bases to trimming and J lost 6 bases; unmatched junction nucleotides: 5. CDR1 is MDHEN, CDR2 SYDVKM, per germline. The CDR3 runs 13 residues. The DNA of the CDR3 is TGTGCCAGCATCTCCGGGACTAGCAATGAGCAGTTCTTC. Translating gives CASISGTSNEQFF.

This clone was seen more than once but under ten times. This chain uses TRBV7-9 with TRBJ2-7, with unresolved D. The CDR3 covers 13 residues. The V and J ends lost 2 bases and 2 bases respectively, with 7 bases between them. Germline CDR1 is SEHNR and CDR2 is FQNEAQ (reference sequence). CDR3 loop: CASSLSNPYEQYF. The CDR3 region has the DNA TGTGCCAGCAGCTTAAGTAACCCCTACGAGCAGTACTTC.

The J gene is TRBJ2-1, the V gene TRBV15; D possibly corresponds to TRBD1 (5 bases). The CDR3 runs 17 residues. Germline CDR1 is LNHNV and CDR2 is YYDKDF (reference sequence). The V gene lost 0 bases and the J gene lost 0 bases, with 12 bases spanning the gap. The CDR3 region is CATSRDGGARSYNEQFF. The CDR3 DNA follows: TGTGCCACCAGCAGAGACGGTGGGGCACGCTCCTACAATGAGCAGTTCTTC. The full variable domain, its missing parts supplied by reference TRBV15 and TRBJ2-1, is DAMVIQNPRYQVTQFGKPVTLSCSQTLNHNVMYWYQQKSSQAPKLLFHYYDKDFNNEADTPDNFQSRRPNTSFCFLDIRSPGLGDTAMYLCATSRDGGARSYNEQFFGPGTRLTVL.

The chain employs TRBV30 and TRBJ1-2; TRBD1 is a possible D gene (6 bases). In germline, CDR1 is GTSNPN, CDR2 SVGIG (reference sequence). The CDR3 runs to 12 residues. V was shortened by 2 bases and J by 7 bases, with 11 bases between the two germline ends. CDR3 sequence (DNA): TGTGCCTGGAGTTCAGGGGTTGGTGGCTACACCTTC. Protein sequence: CAWSSGVGGYTF.

The chain couples TRBV4-1 to TRBJ2-7; 11 bases are a match to TRBD2. The CDR3 loop spans 18 amino acids. V dropped 0 bases and J dropped 3; count of bases not matched to a gene: 10. Germline V gives CDR1 MGHRA, CDR2 YSYEKL. As DNA, the CDR3 is TGCGCCAGCAGCCAAGATTTGTCTAGCGGGGGGCGGGGCTACGAGCAGTACTTC. This sequence encodes CASSQDLSSGGRGYEQYF.

This clone appeared a single time. The chain is built from TRBV5-4 and TRBJ1-1; tentative D call: TRBD1 (6 bases). The CDR3 has 14 residues. Germline V CDR1 and CDR2: SGHNT, YYREEE (reference sequence). V shed 2 bases and J shed 5 bases, with 13 bases lying between them. CDR3 residues: CASSFTRGETEAFF. The CDR3 DNA reads as TGTGCCAGCAGCTTTACTAGGGGGGAGACTGAAGCTTTCTTT.

This clone has only a few counts. The chain recombines TRBV7-8 with TRBJ1-5, with 10 bases fitting TRBD1. The V segment lost 5 bases and the J segment 5 bases; nucleotides outside the gene matches: 3. The CDR3 loop spans 14 amino acids. Germline V lookup: CDR1 SGHVS, CDR2 FQNEAQ. The DNA of the CDR3 is TGTGCCAGCAGCCGAGGACAGGGGGATCAGCCCCAGCATTTT. Its translation is CASSRGQGDQPQHF.

This chain uses TRBV29-1 with TRBJ2-5, with 8 bases lining up with TRBD2. The CDR3 length is 12 residues. Per germline, CDR1 SQVTM and CDR2 ANQGSEA. The V and J ends lost 7 bases and 4 bases, in that order; junction bases with no gene match: 5. CDR3 bases: TGCAGCGGCTTAGCGGGGATAGAGACCCAGTACTTC. Its protein is CSGLAGIETQYF.

The chain is built from TRBV13 and TRBJ2-7, with 8 positions matching TRBD1. This CDR3 spans 14 amino acids. Germline assignment: CDR1 PRHDT and CDR2 FYEKMQ (reference sequence). V dropped 8 bases and J dropped 6; count of bases not matched to a gene: 12. For the CDR3, the DNA is TGTGCCAGCTATCCCGGACAGGGTCGTGCCGAGCAGTACTTC. It yields the protein CASYPGQGRAEQYF.

This clone was seen a handful of times. J is TRBJ1-1 and V is TRBV6-1, with D tentatively TRBD1 (5 bases). Trimming cost V 10 bases and J 7 bases, with 10 bases left between them. CDR1 is MNHNS and CDR2 is SASEGT in the germline V gene. The CDR3 is 10 residues long. The CDR3 reads CAILGVEAFF. The CDR3, as DNA: TGTGCCATTTTGGGGGTTGAAGCTTTCTTT.

CDR3 nucleotide sequence: TGTGCCAGCAGTGGCCGGACTAGCATCCAAGAGACCCAGTACTTC. This encodes CASSGRTSIQETQYF. V and J are TRBV28 and TRBJ2-5, with 8 bases aligning to TRBD2. The junction had 6 bases not matched to a gene; V was cut back by 5 bases and J by 1 base. CDR3 length: 15 residues. The germline V gene encodes CDR1 MDHEN and CDR2 SYDVKM. The full variable domain, rest sourced from reference TRBV28 and TRBJ2-5, is DVKVTQSSRYLVKRTGEKVFLECVQDMDHENMFWYRQDPGLGLRLIYFSYDVKMKEKGDIPEGYSVSREKKERFSLILESASTNQTSMYLCASSGRTSIQETQYFGPGTRLLVL.

The chain couples TRBV10-3 to TRBJ1-5, with D possibly being TRBD1 (5 bases). The CDR3 covers 13 residues. V dropped 4 bases and J dropped 4 bases, with 8 bases sitting between them. Germline V lookup: CDR1 ENHRY, CDR2 SYGVKD. CDR3 nucleotide sequence: TGTGCCATCAGTGTAGACAGTAATCAGCCCCAGCATTTT. Amino acid sequence: CAISVDSNQPQHF.

The chain carries TRBV19 and TRBJ1-5, with 8 bases aligning to TRBD1. The V gene's germline CDR1 is LNHDA and CDR2 SQIVND (reference sequence). Trimming took 7 bases from V and 6 from J; bases not matched to a gene: 14. The CDR3 length is 16 residues. CDR3 nucleotides: TGTGCCAGTACCCTGAACTCGGCAGGGGGCTTTCAGCCCCAGCATTTT. Translated, it gives CASTLNSAGGFQPQHF.

The chain employs TRBV18 and TRBJ2-7, with D possibly TRBD2 on 5 matching bases. This CDR3 is built from 12 residues. V lost 3 bases and J lost 12, with 15 bases in between. CDR1 and CDR2 from the germline V gene are KGHSH and LQKENI. CDR3 sequence: CASSPMDSGGYF. CDR3 in DNA: TGTGCCAGCTCACCTATGGACTCTGGTGGGTACTTC.

This chain joins TRBV11-2 and TRBJ2-3; D is perhaps TRBD1 (6 bases). Germline CDR1 reads SGHAT; CDR2 reads FQNNGV. CDR3 length: 13 residues. The ends were cut back, 5 bases at V and 4 bases at J, with 10 bases in the middle. CDR3 loop: CASSRGQSDTQYF. DNA of the CDR3: TGTGCCAGCAGCCGTGGACAGTCAGATACGCAGTATTTT.

The rearrangement uses TRBV6-6 and TRBJ1-3; D call uncertain. Trimming pared 0 bases from V and 0 bases from J, leaving 9 bases between. From germline, CDR1 is MNHNY and CDR2 SVGAGI (reference sequence). This CDR3 contains 16 residues. Here the CDR3 DNA reads TGTGCCAGCAGTTACTCTGCAGGCCTCTCTGGAAACACCATATATTTT. Translated: CASSYSAGLSGNTIYF.

The chain employs TRBV25-1 and TRBJ1-3, with TRBD1 as a possible D gene (5 bases). Germline V gene sequence: CDR1 MGHDK, CDR2 SYGVNS. The V end lost 3 bases, the J end lost 5 bases, and 8 bases lay between the germline ends. This CDR3 spans 13 amino acids. The CDR3 sequence: CASSDLGRNTIYF. CDR3 sequence (DNA): TGTGCCAGCAGTGATCTGGGGCGAAACACCATATATTTT. Full variable domain (remainder filled in from reference TRBV25-1 and TRBJ1-3): EADIYQTPRYLVIGTGKKITLECSQTMGHDKMYWYQQDPGMELHLIHYSYGVNSTEKGDLSSESTVSRIRTEHFPLTLESARPSHTSQYLCASSDLGRNTIYFGEGSWLTVV.

The chain employs TRBV19 and TRBJ1-1; unclear D gene. Germline V gene lookup returns CDR1 LNHDA and CDR2 SQIVND (reference sequence). V lost 3 bases, J lost 7 bases, and 12 bases lay in between. This CDR3 region has 13 residues. The CDR3 coding sequence is TGTGCCAGTAGTATCCTCCCCGCGGTTGAAGCTTTCTTT. This codes for CASSILPAVEAFF.

This clone was counted a single time. The gene calls are TRBV10-3 and TRBJ2-6, with D unresolved. V shed 8 bases and J shed 0 bases, with 11 bases lying between them. Germline V gives CDR1 ENHRY, CDR2 SYGVKD. This CDR3 has 15 amino acids. CDR3 residues: CAILEWVSGANVLTF. In nucleotides, the CDR3 is TGTGCCATCCTTGAGTGGGTCTCTGGGGCCAACGTCCTGACTTTC.